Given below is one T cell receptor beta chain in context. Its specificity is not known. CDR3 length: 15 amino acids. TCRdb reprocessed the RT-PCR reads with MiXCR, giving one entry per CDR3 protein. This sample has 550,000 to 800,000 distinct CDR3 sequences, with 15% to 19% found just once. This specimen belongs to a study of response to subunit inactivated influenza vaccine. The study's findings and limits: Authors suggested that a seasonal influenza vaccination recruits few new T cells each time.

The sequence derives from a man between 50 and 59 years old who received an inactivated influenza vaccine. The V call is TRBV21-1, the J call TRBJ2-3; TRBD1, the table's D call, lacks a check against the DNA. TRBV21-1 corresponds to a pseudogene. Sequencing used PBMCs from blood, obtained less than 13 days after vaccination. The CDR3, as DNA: TGTGCCAGCAGCAAAGTTCGGGATTCCACAGATACGCAGTATTTT. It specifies CASSKVRDSTDTQYF.